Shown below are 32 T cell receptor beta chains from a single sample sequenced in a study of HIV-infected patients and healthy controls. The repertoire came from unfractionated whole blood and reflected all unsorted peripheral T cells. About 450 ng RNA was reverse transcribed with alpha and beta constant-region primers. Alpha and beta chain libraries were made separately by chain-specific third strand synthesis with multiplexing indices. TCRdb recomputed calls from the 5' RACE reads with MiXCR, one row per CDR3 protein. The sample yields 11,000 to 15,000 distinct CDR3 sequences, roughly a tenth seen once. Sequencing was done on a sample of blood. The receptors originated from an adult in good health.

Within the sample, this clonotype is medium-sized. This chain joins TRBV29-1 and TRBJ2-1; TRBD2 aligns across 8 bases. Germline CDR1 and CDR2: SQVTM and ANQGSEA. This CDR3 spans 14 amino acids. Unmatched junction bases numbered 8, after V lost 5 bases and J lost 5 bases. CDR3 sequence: CSVNSLAVHNEQFF. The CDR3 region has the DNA TGCAGCGTTAACTCACTAGCGGTACACAATGAGCAGTTCTTC.

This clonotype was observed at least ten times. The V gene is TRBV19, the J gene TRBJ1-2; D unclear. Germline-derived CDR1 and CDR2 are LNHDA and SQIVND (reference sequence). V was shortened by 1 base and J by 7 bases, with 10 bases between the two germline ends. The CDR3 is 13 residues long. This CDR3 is CASSIGGRIGYTF. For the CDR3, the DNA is TGTGCCAGTAGTATAGGGGGAAGGATTGGCTACACCTTC.

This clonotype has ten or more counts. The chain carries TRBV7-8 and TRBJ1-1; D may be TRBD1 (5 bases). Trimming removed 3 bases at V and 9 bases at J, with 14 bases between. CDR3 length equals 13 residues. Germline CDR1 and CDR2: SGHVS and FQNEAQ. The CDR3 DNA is TGTGCCAGCAGCTTTCGTCTGGACACCCAAGCTTTCTTT. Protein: CASSFRLDTQAFF. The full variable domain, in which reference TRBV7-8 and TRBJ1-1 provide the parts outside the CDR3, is GAGVSQSPRYKVAKRGQDVALRCDPISGHVSLFWYQQALGQGPEFLTYFQNEAQLDKSGLPSDRFFAERPEGSVSTLKIQRTQQEDSAVYLCASSFRLDTQAFFGQGTRLTVV.

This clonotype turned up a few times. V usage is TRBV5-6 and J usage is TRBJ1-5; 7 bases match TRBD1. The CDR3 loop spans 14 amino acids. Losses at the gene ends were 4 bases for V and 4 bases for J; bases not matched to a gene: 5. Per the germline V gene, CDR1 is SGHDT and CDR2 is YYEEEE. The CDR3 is CASSHGTANQPQHF. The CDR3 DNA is TGTGCCAGCAGCCATGGGACAGCTAATCAGCCCCAGCATTTT.

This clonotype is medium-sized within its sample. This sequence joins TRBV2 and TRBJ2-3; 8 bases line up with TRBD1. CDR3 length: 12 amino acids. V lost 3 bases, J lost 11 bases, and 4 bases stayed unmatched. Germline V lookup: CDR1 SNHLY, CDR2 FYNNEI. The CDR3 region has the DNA TGTGCCAGCAGTGAGCTCGGGACAGGGCAGTATTTT. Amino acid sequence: CASSELGTGQYF.

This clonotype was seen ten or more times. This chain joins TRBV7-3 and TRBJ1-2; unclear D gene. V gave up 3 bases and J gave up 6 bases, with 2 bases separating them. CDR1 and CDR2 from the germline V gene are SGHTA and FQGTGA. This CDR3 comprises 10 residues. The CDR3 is CASSFDGYTF. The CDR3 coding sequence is TGTGCCAGCAGCTTCGATGGCTACACCTTC.

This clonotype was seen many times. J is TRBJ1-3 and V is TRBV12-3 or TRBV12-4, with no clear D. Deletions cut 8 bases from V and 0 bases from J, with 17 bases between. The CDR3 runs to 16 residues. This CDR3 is CASVGEFADSGNTIYF. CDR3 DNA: TGTGCCAGCGTTGGGGAGTTTGCCGACTCTGGAAACACCATATATTTT.

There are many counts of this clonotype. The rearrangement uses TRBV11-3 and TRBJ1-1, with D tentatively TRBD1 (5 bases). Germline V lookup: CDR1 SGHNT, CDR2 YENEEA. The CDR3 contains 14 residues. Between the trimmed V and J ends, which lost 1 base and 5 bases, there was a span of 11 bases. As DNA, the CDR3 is TGTGCCAGCAGCTTAGGGGGACCGGCTACTGAAGCTTTCTTT. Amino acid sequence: CASSLGGPATEAFF.

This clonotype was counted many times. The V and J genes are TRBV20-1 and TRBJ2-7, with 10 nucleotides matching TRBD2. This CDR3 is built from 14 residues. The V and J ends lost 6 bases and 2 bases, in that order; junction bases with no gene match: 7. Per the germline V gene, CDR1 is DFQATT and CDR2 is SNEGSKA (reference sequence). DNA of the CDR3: TGCAGTGCGAAAAGCGGGAGGGCCCCCTACGAGCAGTACTTC. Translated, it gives CSAKSGRAPYEQYF.

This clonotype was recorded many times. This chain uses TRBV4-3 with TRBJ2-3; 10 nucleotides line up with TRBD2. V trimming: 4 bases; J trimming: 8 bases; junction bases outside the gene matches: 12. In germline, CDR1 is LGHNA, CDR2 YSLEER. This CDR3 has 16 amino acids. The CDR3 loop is CASSLGAAGGVGTQYF. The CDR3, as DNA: TGCGCCAGCAGCCTGGGGGCAGCGGGAGGGGTTGGTACGCAGTATTTT.

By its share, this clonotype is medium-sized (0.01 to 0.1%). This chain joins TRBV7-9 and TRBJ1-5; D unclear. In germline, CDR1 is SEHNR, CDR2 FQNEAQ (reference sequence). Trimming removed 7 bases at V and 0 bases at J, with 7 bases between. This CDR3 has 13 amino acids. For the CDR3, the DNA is TGTGCCAGCACCATTAATAGCAATCAGCCCCAGCATTTT. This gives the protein CASTINSNQPQHF.

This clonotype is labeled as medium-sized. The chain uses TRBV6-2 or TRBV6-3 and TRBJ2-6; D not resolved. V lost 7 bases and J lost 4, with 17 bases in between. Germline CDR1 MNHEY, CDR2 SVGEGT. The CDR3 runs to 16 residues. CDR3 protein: CASTETADTGANVLTF. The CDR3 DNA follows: TGTGCCAGCACTGAAACGGCGGATACAGGGGCCAACGTCCTGACTTTC.

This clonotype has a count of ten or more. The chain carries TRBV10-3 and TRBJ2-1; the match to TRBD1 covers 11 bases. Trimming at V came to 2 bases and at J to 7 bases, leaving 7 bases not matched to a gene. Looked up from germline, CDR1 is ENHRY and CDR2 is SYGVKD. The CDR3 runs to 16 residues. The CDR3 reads CAISEPGQGAVNEQFF. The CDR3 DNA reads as TGTGCCATCAGTGAGCCAGGACAGGGGGCTGTGAATGAGCAGTTCTTC.

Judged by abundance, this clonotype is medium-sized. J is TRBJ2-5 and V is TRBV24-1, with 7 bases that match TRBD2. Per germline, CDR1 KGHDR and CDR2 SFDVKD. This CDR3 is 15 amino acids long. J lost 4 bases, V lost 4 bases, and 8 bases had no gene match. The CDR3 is CATSDPREILETQYF. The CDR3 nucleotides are TGTGCCACCAGTGACCCGCGGGAGATCCTAGAGACCCAGTACTTC.

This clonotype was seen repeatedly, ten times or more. The CDR3 loop is CSPPEGQVGETQYF. The CDR3 bases are TGCAGTCCCCCGGAGGGGCAGGTAGGAGAGACCCAGTACTTC. The chain is built from TRBV20-1 and TRBJ2-5; TRBD2 might be the D (6 bases). Germline V gene lookup returns CDR1 DFQATT and CDR2 SNEGSKA (reference sequence). Trimming took off 8 bases at V and 4 bases at J, with 20 bases between the two ends. The CDR3 is 14 residues long.

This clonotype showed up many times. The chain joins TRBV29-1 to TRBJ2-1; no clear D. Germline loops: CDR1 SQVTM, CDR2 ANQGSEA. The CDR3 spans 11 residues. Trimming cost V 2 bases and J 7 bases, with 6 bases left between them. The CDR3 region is CSVEPTNEQFF. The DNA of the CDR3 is TGCAGCGTTGAACCTACGAATGAGCAGTTCTTC.

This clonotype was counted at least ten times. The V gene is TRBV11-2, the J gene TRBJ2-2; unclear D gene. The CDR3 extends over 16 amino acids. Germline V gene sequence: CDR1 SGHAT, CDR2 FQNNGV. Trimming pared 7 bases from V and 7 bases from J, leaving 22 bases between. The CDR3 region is CASTLQVVSDVGELFF. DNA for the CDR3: TGTGCCAGCACTCTCCAGGTGGTTTCGGATGTCGGGGAGCTGTTTTTT.

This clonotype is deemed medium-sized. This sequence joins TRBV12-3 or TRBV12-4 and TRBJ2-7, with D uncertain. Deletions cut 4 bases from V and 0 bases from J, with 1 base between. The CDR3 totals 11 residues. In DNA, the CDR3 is TGTGCCAGCAGTTCCTCCTACGAGCAGTACTTC. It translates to CASSSSYEQYF.

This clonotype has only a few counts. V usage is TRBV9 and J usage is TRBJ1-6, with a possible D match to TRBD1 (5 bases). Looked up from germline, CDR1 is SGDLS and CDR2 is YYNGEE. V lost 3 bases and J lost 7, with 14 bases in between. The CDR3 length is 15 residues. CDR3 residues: CASSALTVENSPLHF. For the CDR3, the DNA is TGTGCCAGCAGCGCCTTGACAGTGGAAAATTCACCCCTCCACTTT.

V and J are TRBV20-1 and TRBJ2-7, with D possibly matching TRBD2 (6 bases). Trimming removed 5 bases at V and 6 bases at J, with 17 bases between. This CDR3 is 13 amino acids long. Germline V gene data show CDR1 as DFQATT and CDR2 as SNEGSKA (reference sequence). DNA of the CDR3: TGCAGTGCTTCATTGACTAGTGCGTCCGAGCAGTACTTC. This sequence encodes CSASLTSASEQYF.

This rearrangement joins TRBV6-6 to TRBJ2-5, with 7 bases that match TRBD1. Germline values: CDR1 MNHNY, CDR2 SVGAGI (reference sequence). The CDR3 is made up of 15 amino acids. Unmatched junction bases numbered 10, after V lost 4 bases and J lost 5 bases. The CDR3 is CASSSPRTGWETQYF. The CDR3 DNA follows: TGTGCCAGCAGTTCCCCAAGGACAGGCTGGGAGACCCAGTACTTC.

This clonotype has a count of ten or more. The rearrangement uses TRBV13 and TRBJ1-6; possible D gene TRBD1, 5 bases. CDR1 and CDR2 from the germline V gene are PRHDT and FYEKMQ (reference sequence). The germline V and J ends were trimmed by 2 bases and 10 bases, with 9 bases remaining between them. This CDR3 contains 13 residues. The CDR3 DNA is TGTGCCAGCAGCTTACAGAGGGGATCACCCCTCCACTTT. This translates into CASSLQRGSPLHF.

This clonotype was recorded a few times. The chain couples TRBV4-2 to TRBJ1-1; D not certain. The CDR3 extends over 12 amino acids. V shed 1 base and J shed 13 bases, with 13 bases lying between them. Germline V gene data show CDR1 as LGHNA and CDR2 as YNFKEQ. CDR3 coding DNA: TGTGCCAGCAGCCAAGGATCCCCGGGAGTTTTCTTT. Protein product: CASSQGSPGVFF.

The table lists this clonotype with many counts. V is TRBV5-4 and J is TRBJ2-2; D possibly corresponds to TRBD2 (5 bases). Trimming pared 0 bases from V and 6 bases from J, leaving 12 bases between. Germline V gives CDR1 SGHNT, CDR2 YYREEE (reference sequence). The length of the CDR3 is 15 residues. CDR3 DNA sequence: TGTGCCAGCAGCTTGGGAGGGAAGGACGCCGGGGAGCTGTTTTTT. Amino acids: CASSLGGKDAGELFF.

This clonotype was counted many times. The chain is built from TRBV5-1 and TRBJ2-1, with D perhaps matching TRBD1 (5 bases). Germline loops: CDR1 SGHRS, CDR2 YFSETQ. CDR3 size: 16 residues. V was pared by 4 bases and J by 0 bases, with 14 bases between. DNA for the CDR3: TGCGCCAGCAGCCTCCAGGGCAGGGACTCCTACAATGAGCAGTTCTTC. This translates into CASSLQGRDSYNEQFF. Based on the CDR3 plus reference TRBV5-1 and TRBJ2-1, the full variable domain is KAGVTQTPRYLIKTRGQQVTLSCSPISGHRSVSWYQQTPGQGLQFLFEYFSETQRNKGNFPGRFSGRQFSNSRSEMNVSTLELGDSALYLCASSLQGRDSYNEQFFGPGTRLTVL.

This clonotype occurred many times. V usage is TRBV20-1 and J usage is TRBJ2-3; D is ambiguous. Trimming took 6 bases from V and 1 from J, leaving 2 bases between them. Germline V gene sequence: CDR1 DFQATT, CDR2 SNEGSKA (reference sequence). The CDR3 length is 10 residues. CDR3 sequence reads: CSARTDTQYF. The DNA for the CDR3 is TGCAGTGCGCGCACAGATACGCAGTATTTT.

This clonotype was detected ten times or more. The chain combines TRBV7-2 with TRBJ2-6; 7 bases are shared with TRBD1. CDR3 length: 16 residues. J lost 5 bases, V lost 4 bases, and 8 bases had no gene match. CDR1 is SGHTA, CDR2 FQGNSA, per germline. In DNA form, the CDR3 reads TGTGCCAGCAGCTCCCGACAGGGTTCCTGGGCCAACGTCCTGACTTTC. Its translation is CASSSRQGSWANVLTF.

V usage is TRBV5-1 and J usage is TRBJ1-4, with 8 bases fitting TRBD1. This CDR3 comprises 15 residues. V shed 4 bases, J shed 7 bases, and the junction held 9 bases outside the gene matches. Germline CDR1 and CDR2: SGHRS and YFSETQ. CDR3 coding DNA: TGCGCCAGCAGCCGCGGGGGACAGGATTTTGAAAAACTGTTTTTT. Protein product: CASSRGGQDFEKLFF. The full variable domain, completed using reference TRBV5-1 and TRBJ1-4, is KAGVTQTPRYLIKTRGQQVTLSCSPISGHRSVSWYQQTPGQGLQFLFEYFSETQRNKGNFPGRFSGRQFSNSRSEMNVSTLELGDSALYLCASSRGGQDFEKLFFGSGTQLSVL.

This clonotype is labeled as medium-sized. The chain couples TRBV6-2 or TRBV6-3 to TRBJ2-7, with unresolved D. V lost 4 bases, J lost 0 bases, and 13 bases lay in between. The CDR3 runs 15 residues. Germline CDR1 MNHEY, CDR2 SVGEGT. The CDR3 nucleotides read TGTGCCAGCAGTTCAACAGCCCAAAGCTCCTACGAGCAGTACTTC. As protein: CASSSTAQSSYEQYF.

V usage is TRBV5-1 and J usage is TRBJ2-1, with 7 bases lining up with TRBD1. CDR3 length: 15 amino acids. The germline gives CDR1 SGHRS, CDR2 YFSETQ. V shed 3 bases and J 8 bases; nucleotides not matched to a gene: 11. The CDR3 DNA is TGCGCCAGCAGCTCGGGACAGCAACAACGATATGAGCAGTTCTTC. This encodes CASSSGQQQRYEQFF.

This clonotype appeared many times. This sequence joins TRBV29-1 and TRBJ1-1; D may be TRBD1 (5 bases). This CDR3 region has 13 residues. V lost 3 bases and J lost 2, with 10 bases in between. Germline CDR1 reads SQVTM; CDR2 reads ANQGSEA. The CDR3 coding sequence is TGCAGCGTTGACAACGGACACAACACTGAAGCTTTCTTT. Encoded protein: CSVDNGHNTEAFF.

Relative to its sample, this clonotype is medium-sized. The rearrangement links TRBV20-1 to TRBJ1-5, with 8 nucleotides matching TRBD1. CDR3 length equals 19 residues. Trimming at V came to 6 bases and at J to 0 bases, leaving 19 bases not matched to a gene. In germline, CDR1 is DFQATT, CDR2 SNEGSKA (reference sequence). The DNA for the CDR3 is TGCAGTGCATCAACCGGGACAGGACTCTCAAGGAGTAGCAATCAGCCCCAGCATTTT. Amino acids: CSASTGTGLSRSSNQPQHF.